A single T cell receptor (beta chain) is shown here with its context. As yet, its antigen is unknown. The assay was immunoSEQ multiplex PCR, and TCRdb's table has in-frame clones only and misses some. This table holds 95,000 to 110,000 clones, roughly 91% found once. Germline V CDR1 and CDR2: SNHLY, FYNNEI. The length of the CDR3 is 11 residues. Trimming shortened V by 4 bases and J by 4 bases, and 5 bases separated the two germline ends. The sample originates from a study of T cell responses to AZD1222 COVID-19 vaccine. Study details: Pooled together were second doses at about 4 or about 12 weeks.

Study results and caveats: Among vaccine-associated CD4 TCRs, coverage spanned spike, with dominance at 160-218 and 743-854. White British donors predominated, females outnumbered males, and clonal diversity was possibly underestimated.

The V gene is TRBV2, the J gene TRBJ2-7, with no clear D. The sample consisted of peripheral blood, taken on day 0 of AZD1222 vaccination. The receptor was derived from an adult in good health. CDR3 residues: CASSVKYEQYF. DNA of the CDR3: TGTGCCAGCAGTGTCAAGTACGAGCAGTACTTC.